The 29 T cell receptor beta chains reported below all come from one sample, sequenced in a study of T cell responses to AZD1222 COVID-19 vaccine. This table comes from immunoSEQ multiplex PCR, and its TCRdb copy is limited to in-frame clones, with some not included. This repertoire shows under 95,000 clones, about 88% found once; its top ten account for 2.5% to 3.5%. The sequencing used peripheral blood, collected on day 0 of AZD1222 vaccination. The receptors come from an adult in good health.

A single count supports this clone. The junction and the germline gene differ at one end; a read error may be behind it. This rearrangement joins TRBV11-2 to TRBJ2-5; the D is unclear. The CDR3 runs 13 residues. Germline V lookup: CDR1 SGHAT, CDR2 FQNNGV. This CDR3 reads CASSSTAQGTQYF. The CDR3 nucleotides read TGTGCCAGCAGCTCCACGGCCCAAGGGACCCAGTACTTC.

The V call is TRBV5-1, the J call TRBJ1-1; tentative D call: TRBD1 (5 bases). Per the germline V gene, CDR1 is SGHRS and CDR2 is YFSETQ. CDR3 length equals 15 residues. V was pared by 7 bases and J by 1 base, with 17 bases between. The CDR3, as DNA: TGCGCCAGCCAACCGTCGAGGGGCCCGAACACTGAAGCTTTCTTT. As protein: CASQPSRGPNTEAFF.

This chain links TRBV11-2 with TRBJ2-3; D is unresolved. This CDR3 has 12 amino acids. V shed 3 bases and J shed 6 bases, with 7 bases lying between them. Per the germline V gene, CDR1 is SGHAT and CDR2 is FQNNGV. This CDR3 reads CASSLKGDTQYF. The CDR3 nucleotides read TGTGCCAGCAGCTTGAAAGGGGATACGCAGTATTTT.

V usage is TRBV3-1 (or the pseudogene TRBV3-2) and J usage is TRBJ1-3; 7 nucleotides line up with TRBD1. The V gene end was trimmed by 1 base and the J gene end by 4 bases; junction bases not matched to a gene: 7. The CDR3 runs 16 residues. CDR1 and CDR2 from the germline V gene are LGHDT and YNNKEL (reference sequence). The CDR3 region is CASSQGGQVLGNTIYF. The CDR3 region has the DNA TGTGCCAGCAGCCAAGGAGGACAGGTGTTGGGAAACACCATATATTTT.

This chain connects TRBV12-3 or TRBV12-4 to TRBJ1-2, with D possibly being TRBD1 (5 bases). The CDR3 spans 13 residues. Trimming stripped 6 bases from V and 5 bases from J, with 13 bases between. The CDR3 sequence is CASRAGTGYGYTF. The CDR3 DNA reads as TGTGCCAGCAGGGCCGGGACGGGGTATGGCTACACCTTC.

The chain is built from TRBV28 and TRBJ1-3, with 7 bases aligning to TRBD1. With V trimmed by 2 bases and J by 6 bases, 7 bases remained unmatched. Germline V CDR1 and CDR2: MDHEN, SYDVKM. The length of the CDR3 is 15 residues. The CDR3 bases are TGTGCCAGCAGTTTAGTGACAGGGATTTTAAACACCATATATTTT. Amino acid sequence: CASSLVTGILNTIYF. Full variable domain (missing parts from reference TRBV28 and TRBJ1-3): DVKVTQSSRYLVKRTGEKVFLECVQDMDHENMFWYRQDPGLGLRLIYFSYDVKMKEKGDIPEGYSVSREKKERFSLILESASTNQTSMYLCASSLVTGILNTIYFGEGSWLTVV.

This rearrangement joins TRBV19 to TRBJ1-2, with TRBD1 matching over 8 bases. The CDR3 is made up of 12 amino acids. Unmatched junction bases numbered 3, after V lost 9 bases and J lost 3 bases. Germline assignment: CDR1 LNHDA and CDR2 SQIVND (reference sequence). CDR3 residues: CASKTGDYGYTF. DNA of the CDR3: TGTGCCAGCAAGACAGGGGACTATGGCTACACCTTC. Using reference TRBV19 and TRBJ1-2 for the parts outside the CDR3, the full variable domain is DGGITQSPKYLFRKEGQNVTLSCEQNLNHDAMYWYRQDPGQGLRLIYYSQIVNDFQKGDIAEGYSVSREKKESFPLTVTSAQKNPTAFYLCASKTGDYGYTFGSGTRLTVV.

This chain's CDR3 is CASMASGGPQETQYF. CDR3 nucleotides: TGTGCCAGCATGGCTAGCGGGGGGCCACAAGAGACCCAGTACTTC. The chain joins TRBV7-9 to TRBJ2-5, with 11 positions matching TRBD2. The trim removed 7 bases at V and 2 bases at J, leaving 6 bases unmatched. The length of the CDR3 is 15 residues. From germline, CDR1 is SEHNR and CDR2 FQNEAQ (reference sequence).

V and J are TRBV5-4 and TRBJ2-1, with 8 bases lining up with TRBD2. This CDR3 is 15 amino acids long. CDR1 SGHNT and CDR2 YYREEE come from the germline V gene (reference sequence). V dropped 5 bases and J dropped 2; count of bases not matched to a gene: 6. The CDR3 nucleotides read TGTGCCAGCAGATTTACTAGCGGAACCTACAATGAGCAGTTCTTC. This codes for CASRFTSGTYNEQFF.

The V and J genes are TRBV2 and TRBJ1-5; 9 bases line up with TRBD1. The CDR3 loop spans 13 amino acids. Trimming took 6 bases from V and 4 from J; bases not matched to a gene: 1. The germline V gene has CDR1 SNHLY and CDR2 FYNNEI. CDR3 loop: CASRGTGNQPQHF. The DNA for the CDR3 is TGTGCCAGCAGAGGGACAGGGAATCAGCCCCAGCATTTT.

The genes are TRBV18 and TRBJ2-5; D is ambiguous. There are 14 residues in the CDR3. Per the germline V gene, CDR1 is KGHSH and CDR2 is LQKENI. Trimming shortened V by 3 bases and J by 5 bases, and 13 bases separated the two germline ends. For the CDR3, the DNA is TGTGCCAGCTCACCGGACCGGTCGGCGGAGACCCAGTACTTC. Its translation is CASSPDRSAETQYF. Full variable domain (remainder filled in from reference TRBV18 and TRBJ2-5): NAGVMQNPRHLVRRRGQEARLRCSPMKGHSHVYWYRQLPEEGLKFMVYLQKENIIDESGMPKERFSAEFPKEGPSILRIQQVVRGDSAAYFCASSPDRSAETQYFGPGTRLLVL.

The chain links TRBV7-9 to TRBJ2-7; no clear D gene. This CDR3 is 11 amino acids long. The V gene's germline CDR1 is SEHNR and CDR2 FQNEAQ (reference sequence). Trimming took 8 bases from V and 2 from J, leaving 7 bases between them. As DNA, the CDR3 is TGTGCCAGCGGGCCCCCCTACGAGCAGTACTTC. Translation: CASGPPYEQYF.

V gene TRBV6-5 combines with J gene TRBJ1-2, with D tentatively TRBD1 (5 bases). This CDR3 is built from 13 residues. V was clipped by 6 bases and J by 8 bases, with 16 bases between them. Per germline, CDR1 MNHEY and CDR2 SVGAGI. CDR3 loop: CASSPGTPWGYTF. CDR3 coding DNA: TGTGCCAGCAGCCCCGGGACGCCTTGGGGCTACACCTTC.

This CDR3 reads CASSAGGNTIYF. CDR3 coding DNA: TGTGCCAGCTCGGCTGGGGGAAACACCATATATTTT. V usage is TRBV27 and J usage is TRBJ1-3; the D is unclear. V lost 8 bases to trimming and J lost 4 bases, with 9 bases between them. Germline-derived CDR1 and CDR2 are MNHEY and SMNVEV (reference sequence). CDR3 length equals 12 residues.

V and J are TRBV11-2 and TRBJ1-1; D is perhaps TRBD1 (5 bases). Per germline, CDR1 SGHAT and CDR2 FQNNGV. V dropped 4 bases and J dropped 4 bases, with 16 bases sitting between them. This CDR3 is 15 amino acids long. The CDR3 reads CASSSEPGRTTEAFF. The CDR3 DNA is TGTGCCAGCAGCTCTGAACCGGGACGGACCACTGAAGCTTTCTTT. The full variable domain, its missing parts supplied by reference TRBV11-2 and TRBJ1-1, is EAGVAQSPRYKIIEKRQSVAFWCNPISGHATLYWYQQILGQGPKLLIQFQNNGVVDDSQLPKDRFSAERLKGVDSTLKIQPAKLEDSAVYLCASSSEPGRTTEAFFGQGTRLTVV.

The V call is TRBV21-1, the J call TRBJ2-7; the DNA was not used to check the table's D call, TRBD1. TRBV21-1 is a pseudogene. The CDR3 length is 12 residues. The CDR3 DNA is TGTGCCGTCTCTGGGACAGCCTACGAGCAGTACTTC. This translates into CAVSGTAYEQYF.

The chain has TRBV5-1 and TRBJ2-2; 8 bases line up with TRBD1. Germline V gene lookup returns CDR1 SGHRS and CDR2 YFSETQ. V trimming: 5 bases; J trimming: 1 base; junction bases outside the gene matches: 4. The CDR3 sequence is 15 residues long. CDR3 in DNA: TGCGCCAGCAGGACGGGACAGGTGAACACCGGGGAGCTGTTTTTT. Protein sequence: CASRTGQVNTGELFF.

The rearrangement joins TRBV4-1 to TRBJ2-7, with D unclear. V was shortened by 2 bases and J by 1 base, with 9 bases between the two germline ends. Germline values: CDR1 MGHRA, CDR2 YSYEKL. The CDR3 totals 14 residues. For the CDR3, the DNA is TGCGCCAGCAGCCAATTAAGCAGATCCTACGAGCAGTACTTC. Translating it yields CASSQLSRSYEQYF.

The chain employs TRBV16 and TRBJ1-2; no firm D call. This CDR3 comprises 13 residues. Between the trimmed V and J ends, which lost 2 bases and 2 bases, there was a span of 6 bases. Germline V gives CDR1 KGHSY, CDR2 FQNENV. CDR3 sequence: CASSQRQNYGYTF. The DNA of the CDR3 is TGTGCCAGCAGCCAACGCCAGAACTATGGCTACACCTTC.

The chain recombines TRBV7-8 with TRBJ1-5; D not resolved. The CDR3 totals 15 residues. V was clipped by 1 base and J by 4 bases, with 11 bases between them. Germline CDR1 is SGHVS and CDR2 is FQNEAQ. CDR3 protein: CASSLGERRNQPQHF. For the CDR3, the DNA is TGTGCCAGCAGCTTAGGGGAGCGCAGAAATCAGCCCCAGCATTTT.

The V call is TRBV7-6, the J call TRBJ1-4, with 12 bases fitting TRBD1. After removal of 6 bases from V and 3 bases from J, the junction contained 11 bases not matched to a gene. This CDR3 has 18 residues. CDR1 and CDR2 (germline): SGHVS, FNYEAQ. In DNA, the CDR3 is TGTGCCAGCAGTTCCTATCTTGGGACAGGGGGCTCTAATGAAAAACTGTTTTTT. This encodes CASSSYLGTGGSNEKLFF.

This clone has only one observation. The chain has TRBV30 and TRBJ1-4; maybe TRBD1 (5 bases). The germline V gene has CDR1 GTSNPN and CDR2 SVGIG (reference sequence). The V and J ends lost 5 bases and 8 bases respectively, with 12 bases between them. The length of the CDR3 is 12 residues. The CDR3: CAWGLAGEKLFF. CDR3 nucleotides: TGTGCCTGGGGGCTTGCAGGGGAAAAACTGTTTTTT.

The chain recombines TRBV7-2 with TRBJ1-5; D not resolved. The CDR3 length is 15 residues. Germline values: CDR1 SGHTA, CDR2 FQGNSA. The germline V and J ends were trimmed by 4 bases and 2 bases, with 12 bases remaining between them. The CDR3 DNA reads TGTGCCAGCAGCTCCGGATATACAGGCAATCAGCCCCAGCATTTT. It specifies CASSSGYTGNQPQHF.

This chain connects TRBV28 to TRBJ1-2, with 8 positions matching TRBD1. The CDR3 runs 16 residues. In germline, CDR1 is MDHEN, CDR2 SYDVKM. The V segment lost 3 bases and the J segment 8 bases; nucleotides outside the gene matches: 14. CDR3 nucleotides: TGTGCCAGCAGTTTCTCGCGAGACAGGGGAGGAAAGGGCTACACCTTC. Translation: CASSFSRDRGGKGYTF.

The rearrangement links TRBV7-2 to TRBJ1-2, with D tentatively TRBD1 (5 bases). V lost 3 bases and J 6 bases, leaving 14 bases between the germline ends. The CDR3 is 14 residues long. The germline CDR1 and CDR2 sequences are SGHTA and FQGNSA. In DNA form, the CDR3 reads TGTGCCAGCAGCTTTCAGGCGGGACCAAATGGCTACACCTTC. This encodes CASSFQAGPNGYTF.

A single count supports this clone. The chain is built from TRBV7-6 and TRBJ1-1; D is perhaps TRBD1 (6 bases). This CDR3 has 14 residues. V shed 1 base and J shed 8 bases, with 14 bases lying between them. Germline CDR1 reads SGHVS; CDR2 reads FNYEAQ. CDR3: CASSLEATGAEAFF. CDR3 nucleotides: TGTGCCAGCAGCTTAGAAGCGACAGGCGCCGAAGCTTTCTTT.

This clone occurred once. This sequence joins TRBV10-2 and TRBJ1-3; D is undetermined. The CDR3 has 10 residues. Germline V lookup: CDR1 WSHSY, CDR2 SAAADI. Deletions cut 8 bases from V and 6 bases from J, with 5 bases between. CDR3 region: CASGENTIYF. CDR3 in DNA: TGCGCCAGCGGAGAAAACACCATATATTTT.

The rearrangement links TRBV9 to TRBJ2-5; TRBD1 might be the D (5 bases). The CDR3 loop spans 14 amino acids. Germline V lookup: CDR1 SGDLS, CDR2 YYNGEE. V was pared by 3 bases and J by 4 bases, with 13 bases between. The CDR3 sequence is CASSGPGYGETQYF. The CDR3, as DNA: TGTGCCAGCAGCGGCCCAGGGTACGGAGAGACCCAGTACTTC.

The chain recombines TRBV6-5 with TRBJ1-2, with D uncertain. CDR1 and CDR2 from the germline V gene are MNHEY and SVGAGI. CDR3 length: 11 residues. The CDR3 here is CAINSNYGYTF. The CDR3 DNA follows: TGTGCTATCAACAGTAACTATGGCTACACCTTC.